The present T cell receptor (beta chain) was sequenced within a study of blood T cells in healthy people across ages. At least 6 million PBMCs were isolated per sample. Each sample yielded at least 6 micrograms of PBMC total RNA. For the second PCR, which ran for roughly 7 to 11 cycles, a sample-barcoded 5' primer and a J-beta primer mix were used. TCRdb re-called the 5' RACE reads with MiXCR, one entry per CDR3 protein. The sample lists more than 900,000 distinct CDR3 sequences, about 27% occurring once. The V and J ends lost 3 bases and 3 bases respectively, with 9 bases between them. The CDR3 length is 14 residues. Per germline, CDR1 ENHRY and CDR2 SYGVKD. This clonotype came up a few times. Another study also made use of these data, one on T cells of mothers and their children. That paper adds: RNA was extracted, and all of it went into cDNA synthesis at 1.5 ug per 15 ul.

The sequenced sample consisted of blood. The chain uses TRBV10-3 and TRBJ1-5; TRBD1 is a possible D gene (5 bases). The sequence came from a woman aged 40 to 50 in good health. CDR3 in DNA: TGTGCCATCAGTGACCGGGGCGACAATCAGCCCCAGCATTTT. It specifies CAISDRGDNQPQHF.